These 19 T cell receptor beta chains were all obtained from the same sample, sequenced in a study of PD-1 blockade in classical Hodgkin lymphoma. The table came from immunoSEQ multiplex PCR; TCRdb's copy has only in-frame clones and leaves some out. The sample carries roughly 100,000 clones, approximately 89% recorded once. Time point in this sample: cycle 4 day 1 (C4D1), after 6 weeks of nivolumab. Each patient experienced a relapse that followed autologous stem cell transplantation, and brentuximab vedotin exposure varied. Specimen: peripheral blood mononuclear cells (PBMCs), collected before the fourth cycle of nivolumab. The receptors originated from a human donor with classical Hodgkin lymphoma.

The chain couples TRBV28 to TRBJ1-1, with D uncertain. Germline values: CDR1 MDHEN, CDR2 SYDVKM. V was cut by 2 bases and J by 0 bases, with 7 bases left in between. The CDR3 runs to 14 residues. The chain's CDR3 is CASSLGRMNTEAFF. DNA for the CDR3: TGTGCCAGCAGTTTAGGTCGGATGAACACTGAAGCTTTCTTT. The variable domain in full, completed from reference TRBV28 and TRBJ1-1, reads DVKVTQSSRYLVKRTGEKVFLECVQDMDHENMFWYRQDPGLGLRLIYFSYDVKMKEKGDIPEGYSVSREKKERFSLILESASTNQTSMYLCASSLGRMNTEAFFGQGTRLTVV.

The chain uses TRBV11-2 and TRBJ2-1; D unclear. Germline loops: CDR1 SGHAT, CDR2 FQNNGV. The CDR3 runs to 17 residues. Trimming took 4 bases from V and 2 from J, leaving 18 bases between them. The CDR3, as DNA: TGTGCCAGCAGCTCCTCTTCCAATAGGCGCCCCTACAATGAGCAGTTCTTC. This codes for CASSSSSNRRPYNEQFF.

The chain uses TRBV29-1 and TRBJ2-7; TRBD2 aligns across 12 bases. The ends lost 4 bases at V and 4 bases at J; junction bases unmatched: 8. The CDR3 loop spans 15 amino acids. CDR1 and CDR2 (germline): SQVTM, ANQGSEA. The CDR3 loop is CSVVLAGGPVYEQYF. CDR3 DNA: TGCAGCGTTGTTCTAGCGGGAGGGCCTGTATACGAGCAGTACTTC.

The rearrangement uses TRBV18 and TRBJ1-4, with D hard to call. Germline CDR1 is KGHSH and CDR2 is LQKENI. This CDR3 spans 16 amino acids. Trimming removed 3 bases at V and 0 bases at J, with 11 bases between. CDR3 sequence reads: CASSPRIDTTNEKLFF. In DNA form, the CDR3 reads TGTGCCAGCTCACCGCGGATCGATACAACTAATGAAAAACTGTTTTTT.

The rearrangement links TRBV6-5 to TRBJ1-4; D unclear. Germline lookup yields CDR1 MNHEY and CDR2 SVGAGI. V lost 2 bases and J 7 bases, leaving 8 bases between the germline ends. CDR3 length: 13 residues. This chain's CDR3 is CASSYLGGEKLFF. CDR3 DNA sequence: TGTGCCAGCAGTTACCTGGGAGGTGAAAAACTGTTTTTT.

This chain connects TRBV4-3 to TRBJ1-1; D might be TRBD1 (6 bases). Per germline, CDR1 LGHNA and CDR2 YSLEER. CDR3 length: 18 residues. Trimming stripped 0 bases from V and 3 bases from J, with 20 bases between. The DNA of the CDR3 is TGCGCCAGCAGCCAAGAGGGGGGGCAGTCGATCGGGGACACTGAAGCTTTCTTT. Translation: CASSQEGGQSIGDTEAFF.

The chain combines TRBV4-1 with TRBJ1-5; 7 bases fit TRBD1. The V segment lost 5 bases and the J segment 2 bases; nucleotides outside the gene matches: 3. The CDR3 has 14 residues. Germline V CDR1 and CDR2: MGHRA, YSYEKL. Written as DNA, the CDR3 is TGCGCCAGCAGCGGACAGGCCCGCAATCAGCCCCAGCATTTT. It specifies CASSGQARNQPQHF.

V usage is TRBV6-5 and J usage is TRBJ2-2; perhaps TRBD2 as D (6 bases). The germline V and J ends were trimmed by 6 bases and 0 bases, with 11 bases remaining between them. Germline loops: CDR1 MNHEY, CDR2 SVGAGI. There are 15 residues in the CDR3. The DNA of the CDR3 is TGTGCCAGCAGGGGCTGGGGGGCGAACACCGGGGAGCTGTTTTTT. Its translation is CASRGWGANTGELFF.

The genes are TRBV5-1 and TRBJ1-4; the match to TRBD1 covers 7 bases. The trim removed 4 bases at V and 4 bases at J, leaving 4 bases unmatched. Germline V gene data show CDR1 as SGHRS and CDR2 as YFSETQ. This CDR3 comprises 14 residues. CDR3 sequence (DNA): TGCGCCAGCAGCCCGGGACAGCTTAATGAAAAACTGTTTTTT. Its protein product is CASSPGQLNEKLFF.

CDR3 region: CASSDAGEQFF. CDR3 DNA sequence: TGTGCCAGCAGTGACGCGGGTGAGCAGTTCTTC. This chain links TRBV6-4 with TRBJ2-1, with D possibly TRBD2 on 5 matching bases. The CDR3 runs to 11 residues. Trimming removed 2 bases from V and 9 bases from J, with 5 bases in between. From germline, CDR1 is MRHNA and CDR2 SNTAGT.

The chain employs TRBV6-6 and TRBJ2-7; no reliable D call. Germline V gives CDR1 MNHNY, CDR2 SVGAGI (reference sequence). V lost 8 bases and J lost 0, with 8 bases in between. This CDR3 comprises 12 residues. CDR3 DNA: TGTGCCAGCGGTGGCCCCTCCTACGAGCAGTACTTC. This translates into CASGGPSYEQYF.

This clone was picked up a small number of times. The rearrangement links TRBV7-9 to TRBJ2-6; D ambiguous. The CDR3 runs 17 residues. Trimming removed 0 bases from V and 0 bases from J, with 9 bases in between. From germline, CDR1 is SEHNR and CDR2 FQNEAQ (reference sequence). CDR3 nucleotides: TGTGCCAGCAGCTTAGCGCGGAGCCTCTCTGGGGCCAACGTCCTGACTTTC. It yields the protein CASSLARSLSGANVLTF.

The chain employs TRBV21-1 and TRBJ1-5. TRBV21-1 is noted as a pseudogene. This CDR3 region has 9 residues. In nucleotides, the CDR3 is TGTGCCAGCAGCGTGACCCAGCATTTT. Translating gives CASSVTQHF.

The DNA of the CDR3 is TGTGCCAGCAGCCAAAGGACGGGGCAAGGTGAAAAACTGTTTTTT. It is translated as CASSQRTGQGEKLFF. J is TRBJ1-4 and V is TRBV7-2; D may be TRBD1 (5 bases). In germline, CDR1 is SGHTA, CDR2 FQGNSA. V lost 5 bases to trimming and J lost 7 bases, with 17 bases between them. The CDR3 contains 15 residues.

The J gene is TRBJ1-2, the V gene TRBV5-1; D unclear. The CDR3 spans 14 residues. V dropped 4 bases and J dropped 7 bases, with 17 bases sitting between them. Germline V gene data show CDR1 as SGHRS and CDR2 as YFSETQ. The CDR3 DNA is TGCGCCAGCAGCCCTAGTTCCTACTCCGGTGGCTACACCTTC. This sequence encodes CASSPSSYSGGYTF.

The chain carries TRBV19 and TRBJ1-4; the D is unclear. V lost 7 bases and J lost 0, with 12 bases in between. In germline, CDR1 is LNHDA, CDR2 SQIVND (reference sequence). This CDR3 is 15 amino acids long. This chain's CDR3 is CASKSSSSTNEKLFF. The CDR3, as DNA: TGTGCCAGTAAAAGCAGCTCTTCAACTAATGAAAAACTGTTTTTT. The full variable domain, its missing parts supplied by reference TRBV19 and TRBJ1-4, is DGGITQSPKYLFRKEGQNVTLSCEQNLNHDAMYWYRQDPGQGLRLIYYSQIVNDFQKGDIAEGYSVSREKKESFPLTVTSAQKNPTAFYLCASKSSSSTNEKLFFGSGTQLSVL.

The rearrangement joins TRBV28 to TRBJ2-1; 7 bases are shared with TRBD1. The V and J ends lost 6 bases and 1 base, in that order; junction bases with no gene match: 6. CDR1 and CDR2 (germline): MDHEN, SYDVKM. The CDR3 is 15 residues long. CDR3 DNA: TGTGCCAGCAGCACCCAGGGGGTTTCCTACAATGAGCAGTTCTTC. It codes for CASSTQGVSYNEQFF.

The V and J genes are TRBV18 and TRBJ2-5; possible D gene TRBD2, 5 bases. Per germline, CDR1 KGHSH and CDR2 LQKENI. The CDR3 totals 14 residues. Trimming left V 4 bases short and J 5 bases short, with 14 bases between. The chain's CDR3 is CASSLSSNGETQYF. The CDR3 nucleotides are TGTGCCAGCTCACTGTCTAGCAACGGGGAGACCCAGTACTTC.

CDR3 protein: CASRSTSGSTDTQYF. The CDR3 DNA reads as TGTGCCAGCAGGTCCACTAGCGGTAGCACAGATACGCAGTATTTT. This rearrangement joins TRBV7-2 to TRBJ2-3, with 8 nucleotides matching TRBD2. V was pared by 6 bases and J by 0 bases, with 5 bases of the junction left unmatched. The CDR3 sequence is 15 residues long. From germline, CDR1 is SGHTA and CDR2 FQGNSA.